The clone carrying this TCR beta chain was seen a single time. Assay used: immunoSEQ multiplex PCR; TCRdb lists only in-frame clones, some missing. The sample lists some 450,000 clones, approximately 90% seen once, with 0.7% to 0.85% in the top ten. This entry is derived from a study of blood T cell repertoires in COVID-19. The V and J ends lost 5 bases and 10 bases respectively, with 9 bases between them. Germline CDR1 is SGHAT and CDR2 is FQNNGV. CDR3 length: 11 residues. The source is a man aged 18-30 years with COVID-19, enrolled during active disease. Sequencing was carried out using peripheral blood. J is TRBJ2-1 and V is TRBV11-2; D is perhaps TRBD2 (5 bases). This chain's CDR3 is CASSDRGEQFF. The CDR3 DNA sequence: TGTGCCAGCAGCGATCGGGGAGAGCAGTTCTTC. The whole variable domain, remainder taken from reference TRBV11-2 and TRBJ2-1, is EAGVAQSPRYKIIEKRQSVAFWCNPISGHATLYWYQQILGQGPKLLIQFQNNGVVDDSQLPKDRFSAERLKGVDSTLKIQPAKLEDSAVYLCASSDRGEQFFGPGTRLTVL.